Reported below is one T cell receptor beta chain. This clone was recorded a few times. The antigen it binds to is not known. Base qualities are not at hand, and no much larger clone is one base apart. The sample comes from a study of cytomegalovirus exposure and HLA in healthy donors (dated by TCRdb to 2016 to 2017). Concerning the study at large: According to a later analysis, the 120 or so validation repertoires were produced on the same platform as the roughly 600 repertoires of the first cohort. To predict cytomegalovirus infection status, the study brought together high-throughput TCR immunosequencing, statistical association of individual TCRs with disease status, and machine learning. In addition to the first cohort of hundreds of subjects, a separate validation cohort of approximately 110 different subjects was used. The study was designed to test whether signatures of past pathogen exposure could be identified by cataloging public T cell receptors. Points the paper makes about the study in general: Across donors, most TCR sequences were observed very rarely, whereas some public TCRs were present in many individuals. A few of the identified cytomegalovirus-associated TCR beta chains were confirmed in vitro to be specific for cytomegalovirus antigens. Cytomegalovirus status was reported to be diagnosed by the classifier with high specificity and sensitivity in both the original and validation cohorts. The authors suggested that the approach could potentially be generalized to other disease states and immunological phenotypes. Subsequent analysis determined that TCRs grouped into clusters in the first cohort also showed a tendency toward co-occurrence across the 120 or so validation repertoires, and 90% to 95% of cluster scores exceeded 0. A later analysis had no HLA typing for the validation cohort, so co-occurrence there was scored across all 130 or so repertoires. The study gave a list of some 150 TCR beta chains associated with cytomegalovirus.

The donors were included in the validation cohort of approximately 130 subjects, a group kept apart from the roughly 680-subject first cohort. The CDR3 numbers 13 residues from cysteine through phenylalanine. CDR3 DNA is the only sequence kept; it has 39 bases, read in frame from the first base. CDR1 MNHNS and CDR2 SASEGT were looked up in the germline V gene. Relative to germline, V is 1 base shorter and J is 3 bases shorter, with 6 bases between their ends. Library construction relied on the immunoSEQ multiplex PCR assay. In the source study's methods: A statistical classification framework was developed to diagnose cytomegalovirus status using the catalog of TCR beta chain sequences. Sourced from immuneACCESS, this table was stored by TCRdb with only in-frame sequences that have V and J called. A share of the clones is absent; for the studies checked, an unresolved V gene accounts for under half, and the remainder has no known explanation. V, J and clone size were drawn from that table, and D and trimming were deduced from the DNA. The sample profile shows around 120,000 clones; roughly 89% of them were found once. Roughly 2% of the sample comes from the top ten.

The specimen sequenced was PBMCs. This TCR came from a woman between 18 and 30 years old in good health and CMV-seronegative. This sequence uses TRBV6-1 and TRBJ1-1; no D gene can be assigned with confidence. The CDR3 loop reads CASSEEAYTEAFF. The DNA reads TGTGCCAGCAGTGAAGAAGCTTACACTGAAGCTTTCTTT.